This TCR beta chain was observed in a study of blood T cell repertoires in COVID-19. About the study: COVID-19 samples collected from the United States, Italy and Spain covered acute and convalescent phases.

CDR1 is SGHVS and CDR2 is FQNEAQ in the germline V gene. V shed 8 bases and J 4 bases; nucleotides not matched to a gene: 5. This CDR3 contains 14 residues. TCRdb keeps only in-frame clones here, not all; method: immunoSEQ multiplex PCR. Of tens of thousands of clones listed, around nine tenths are singletons. What was sequenced was peripheral blood. This chain uses TRBV7-8 with TRBJ2-1; 10 bases match TRBD2. The sequence came from a human donor with active COVID-19. The donor label of this sample is uncertain. The CDR3 region has the DNA TGTGCCAGCGCTAGGACTAGCGGTTACAATGAGCAGTTCTTC. This translates into CASARTSGYNEQFF.